The rows below give T cell receptor beta chains drawn from one sample of a study of control samples from healthy donors and cancer patients. Here immunoSEQ multiplex PCR was the method, and the copy in TCRdb shows in-frame clones only, minus some. The data contain some 130,000 clones, 90% to 95% of them singletons. Sequenced input: PBMCs. All receptors derive from a man in his forties or fifties with head and neck cancer. Both conserved end residues are part of each CDR3. D genes are given only for firm matches. The listing skips clone size in some rows; elsewhere it reads once, few, many or a size class.

D gene,J gene,V gene,clone size,CDR3 protein,CDR3 DNA
TRBD1,TRBJ2-1,TRBV28,-,CASSLRRQGQEQFF,TGTGCCAGCAGTTTGCGCCGACAGGGCCAGGAGCAGTTCTTC
-,TRBJ1-4,TRBV7-9,once,CASSLGARGGASNEKLFF,TGTGCCAGCAGCTTAGGTGCCAGGGGAGGAGCCTCTAATGAAAAACTGTTTTTT
-,TRBJ2-1,TRBV7-8,-,CASSSGPGAYEQFF,TGTGCCAGCAGTTCCGGGCCGGGGGCATATGAGCAGTTCTTC
-,TRBJ1-3,TRBV15,-,CATSRDRSSVGNTIYF,TGTGCCACCAGCAGAGACAGGTCTTCAGTTGGAAACACCATATATTTT
-,TRBJ1-1,TRBV28,-,CASSRSDTEAFF,TGTGCCAGCAGTCGGTCGGACACTGAAGCTTTCTTT
-,TRBJ2-7,TRBV10-3,-,CAISESIYEQYF,TGTGCCATCAGTGAGTCAATCTACGAGCAGTACTTC
TRBD1,TRBJ2-3,TRBV19,-,CASSIDRSGQGGDTQYF,TGTGCCAGTAGTATAGACCGATCCGGACAGGGAGGAGATACGCAGTATTTT
TRBD2,TRBJ2-7,TRBV28,once,CASCRRPAGDPYEQYF,TGTGCCAGTTGCCGCCGTCCAGCGGGGGACCCCTACGAGCAGTACTTC
TRBD1,TRBJ1-1,TRBV29-1,-,CSVGQGEGTEAFF,TGCAGCGTTGGACAGGGGGAGGGGACTGAAGCTTTCTTT
-,TRBJ1-6,TRBV3-1/TRBV3-2,-,CASSQGDRTNSPLHF,TGTGCCAGCAGCCAAGGAGACAGGACCAATTCACCCCTCCACTTT
-,TRBJ1-1,TRBV7-9,once,CASSLLAGVDTEAFF,TGTGCCAGCAGCTTACTCGCAGGGGTAGACACTGAAGCTTTCTTT
TRBD1,TRBJ1-1,TRBV12-5,-,CASGLVTGGDTEAFF,TGTGCTAGTGGTTTGGTAACAGGGGGGGACACTGAAGCTTTCTTT
-,TRBJ1-3,TRBV6-1,-,CASSEMGLTGLIAGNTIYF,TGTGCCAGCAGTGAAATGGGTTTAACAGGGCTGATTGCTGGAAACACCATATATTTT
TRBD2,TRBJ2-5,TRBV29-1,-,CSVRSGRRGGPETQYF,TGCAGCGTTAGGTCGGGAAGGCGGGGGGGCCCAGAGACCCAGTACTTC
TRBD1,TRBJ1-1,TRBV27,few,CASSIGTGTGGTEAFF,TGTGCCAGCAGTATCGGAACCGGGACAGGGGGCACTGAAGCTTTCTTT
TRBD1,TRBJ1-5,TRBV7-3,few,CASSPTGWGGQPQHF,TGTGCCAGCAGCCCGACAGGGTGGGGAGGTCAGCCCCAGCATTTT
-,TRBJ1-6,TRBV5-4,-,CASSLEAAGSYNSPLHF,TGTGCCAGCAGCTTGGAGGCAGCCGGCTCCTATAATTCACCCCTCCACTTT
-,TRBJ1-3,TRBV7-9,-,CASSLSSGNTIYF,TGTGCCAGCAGCTTAAGCTCTGGAAACACCATATATTTT
TRBD1,TRBJ1-5,TRBV4-2,-,CASSQRQGVQPQHF,TGTGCCAGCAGCCAACGACAGGGGGTTCAGCCCCAGCATTTT
TRBD2,TRBJ2-7,TRBV30,once,CAWMTSGSYEQYF,TGTGCCTGGATGACTAGCGGCTCCTACGAGCAGTACTTC
-,TRBJ1-5,TRBV28,-,CASTVGGGGSLKPQHF,TGTGCCAGCACGGTCGGAGGCGGTGGATCGTTAAAGCCCCAGCATTTT
-,TRBJ1-5,TRBV6-5,-,CASRSAGTLNQPQHF,TGTGCCAGCAGGTCAGCCGGGACACTTAATCAGCCCCAGCATTTT
TRBD1,TRBJ2-7,TRBV2,-,CASTKNRDRGHEQYF,TGTGCCAGCACCAAAAACCGGGACAGGGGGCATGAGCAGTACTTC
TRBD2,TRBJ2-1,TRBV6-5,-,CASTKTSGVNEQFF,TGTGCCAGCACGAAGACTAGCGGGGTAAATGAGCAGTTCTTC
-,TRBJ2-7,TRBV7-8,-,CASSPVASGTYEQYF,TGTGCCAGCAGCCCAGTGGCTTCAGGCACCTACGAGCAGTACTTC
-,TRBJ1-1,TRBV18,-,CASSLGGVQNTEAFF,TGTGCCAGCTCACTGGGAGGGGTCCAGAACACTGAAGCTTTCTTT
-,TRBJ2-2,TRBV9,-,CASSLEGGGRANTGELFF,TGTGCCAGCAGCCTGGAGGGAGGGGGACGAGCGAACACCGGGGAGCTGTTTTTT
TRBD1,TRBJ1-1,TRBV18,-,CASFGQGAWNEAFF,TGTGCCAGCTTTGGACAGGGGGCTTGGAATGAAGCTTTCTTT
-,TRBJ1-4,TRBV23-1,-,CASTQGNEKLFF,TGCGCCAGCACCCAGGGGAACGAAAAACTGTTTTTT
-,TRBJ2-3,TRBV19,-,CASSMGPSQYF,TGTGCCAGTAGTATGGGACCGTCGCAGTATTTT
-,TRBJ2-3,TRBV4-1,-,CASSQVLGGSTDTQYF,TGCGCCAGCAGCCAAGTTCTCGGCGGGAGCACAGATACGCAGTATTTT
-,TRBJ1-2,TRBV6-2/TRBV6-3,-,CASSYRSSSNYGYTF,TGTGCCAGCAGTTACCGCTCAAGTTCCAACTATGGCTACACCTTC
TRBD1,TRBJ1-2,TRBV5-1,-,CASSFGGTGNYGYTF,TGCGCCAGCAGCTTCGGTGGGACAGGCAACTATGGCTACACCTTC
-,TRBJ2-3,TRBV6-5,-,CASNKVGTDTQYF,TGTGCCAGCAATAAAGTAGGAACAGATACGCAGTATTTT
-,TRBJ2-5,TRBV7-9,-,CASSLGGLETQYF,TGTGCCAGCAGCTTAGGGGGGTTAGAGACCCAGTACTTC
-,TRBJ2-6,TRBV4-2,-,CASSRPGSRGGANVLTF,TGTGCCAGCAGCCGTCCAGGGTCCCGGGGAGGGGCCAACGTCCTGACTTTC
TRBD2,TRBJ2-1,TRBV7-2,-,CASSRTSGRYNEQFF,TGTGCCAGCAGCCGTACTAGCGGGCGGTACAATGAGCAGTTCTTC
-,TRBJ1-1,TRBV6-6,-,CASSYPGIPEAFF,TGTGCCAGCAGTTACCCAGGGATCCCTGAAGCTTTCTTT
TRBD1,TRBJ2-5,TRBV19,once,CASSRGDRGETQYF,TGTGCCAGTAGTCGGGGGGACAGGGGGGAGACCCAGTACTTC
-,TRBJ1-4,TRBV19,-,CASTESSYRGIEKLFF,TGTGCCAGTACTGAGAGTTCCTACCGAGGGATTGAAAAACTGTTTTTT
-,TRBJ2-6,TRBV9,-,CASKSTDSGANVLTF,TGTGCCAGCAAATCGACAGATTCTGGGGCCAACGTCCTGACTTTC
-,TRBJ1-4,TRBV7-6,-,CASSPGWGNEKLFF,TGTGCCAGCAGCCCGGGGTGGGGTAATGAAAAACTGTTTTTT
-,TRBJ1-1,TRBV20-1,once,CSASWGGATEAFF,TGCAGTGCTAGTTGGGGGGGAGCGACTGAAGCTTTCTTT
-,TRBJ1-2,TRBV30,-,CAWSAHMGLDYGYTF,TGTGCCTGGAGTGCCCATATGGGGCTGGACTATGGCTACACCTTC
-,TRBJ2-3,TRBV30,-,CAWSPSTDTQYF,TGTGCCTGGAGTCCGTCTACAGATACGCAGTATTTT
-,TRBJ1-5,TRBV25-1,-,CASSEQGSNQPQHF,TGTGCCAGCAGTGAGCAAGGTAGCAATCAGCCCCAGCATTTT
-,TRBJ1-4,TRBV13,-,CASSFGQEGEKLFF,TGTGCCAGCAGTTTCGGTCAGGAGGGGGAAAAACTGTTTTTT
-,TRBJ2-1,TRBV6-5,-,CASRTDRSSYNEQFF,TGTGCCAGCAGGACCGACAGGAGCTCCTACAATGAGCAGTTCTTC
-,TRBJ1-1,TRBV29-1,few,CSGRDGVEAFF,TGCAGCGGGAGGGATGGGGTTGAAGCTTTCTTT
-,TRBJ1-5,TRBV28,-,CASIPGGASNQPQHF,TGTGCCAGCATCCCCGGAGGTGCTAGCAATCAGCCCCAGCATTTT
-,TRBJ1-6,TRBV4-1,-,CASTEWGSPNNSPLHF,TGCGCCAGCACCGAATGGGGCAGCCCTAATAATTCACCCCTCCACTTT
-,TRBJ1-4,TRBV28,-,CASSSTNEKLFF,TGTGCCAGCAGTTCAACTAATGAAAAACTGTTTTTT
TRBD1,TRBJ1-5,TRBV3-1/TRBV3-2,-,CASSLQGYSNQPQHF,TGTGCCAGCAGCCTACAGGGGTATAGCAATCAGCCCCAGCATTTT
-,TRBJ1-2,TRBV28,-,CASWGWGYTF,TGTGCCAGCTGGGGTTGGGGCTACACCTTC
TRBD1,TRBJ2-7,TRBV29-1,-,CSVQDRATYEQYF,TGCAGCGTTCAAGACAGGGCGACCTACGAGCAGTACTTC